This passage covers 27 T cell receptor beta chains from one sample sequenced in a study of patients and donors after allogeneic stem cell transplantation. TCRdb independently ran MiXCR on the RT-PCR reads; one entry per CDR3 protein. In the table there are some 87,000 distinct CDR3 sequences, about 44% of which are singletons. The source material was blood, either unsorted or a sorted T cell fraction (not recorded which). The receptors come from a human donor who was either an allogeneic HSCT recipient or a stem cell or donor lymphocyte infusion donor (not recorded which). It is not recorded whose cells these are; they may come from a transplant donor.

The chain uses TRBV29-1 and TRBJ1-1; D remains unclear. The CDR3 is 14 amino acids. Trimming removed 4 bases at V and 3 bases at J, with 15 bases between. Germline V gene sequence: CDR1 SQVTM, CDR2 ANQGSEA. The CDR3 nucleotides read TGCAGCGTTGTGGGCGCCTCTCGGGACACTGAAGCTTTCTTT. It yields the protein CSVVGASRDTEAFF.

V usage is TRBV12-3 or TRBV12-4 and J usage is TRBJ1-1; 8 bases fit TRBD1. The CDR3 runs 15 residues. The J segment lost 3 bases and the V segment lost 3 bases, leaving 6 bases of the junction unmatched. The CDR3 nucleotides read TGTGCCAGCAGTTTCGGGCAGGGGGCGTACACTGAAGCTTTCTTT. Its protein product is CASSFGQGAYTEAFF.

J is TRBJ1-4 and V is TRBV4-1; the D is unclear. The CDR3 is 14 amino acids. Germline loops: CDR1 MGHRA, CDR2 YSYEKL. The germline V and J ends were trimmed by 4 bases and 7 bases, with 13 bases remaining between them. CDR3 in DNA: TGCGCCAGCAGCCTATCAATCGGGAGTGAAAAACTGTTTTTT. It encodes CASSLSIGSEKLFF.

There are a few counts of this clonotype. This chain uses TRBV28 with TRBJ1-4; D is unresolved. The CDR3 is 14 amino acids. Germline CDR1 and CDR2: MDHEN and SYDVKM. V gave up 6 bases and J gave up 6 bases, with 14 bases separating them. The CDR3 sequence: CASRAGSEDEKLFF. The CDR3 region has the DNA TGTGCCAGCAGAGCGGGGTCAGAAGATGAAAAACTGTTTTTT.

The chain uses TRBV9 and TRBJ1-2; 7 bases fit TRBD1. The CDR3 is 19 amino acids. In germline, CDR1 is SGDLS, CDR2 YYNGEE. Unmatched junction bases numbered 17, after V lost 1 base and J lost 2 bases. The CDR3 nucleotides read TGTGCCAGCAGCGTACATCCGGGAGGGGACAGCCCCACCAACTATGGCTACACCTTC. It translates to CASSVHPGGDSPTNYGYTF. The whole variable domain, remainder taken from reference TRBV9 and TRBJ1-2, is DSGVTQTPKHLITATGQRVTLRCSPRSGDLSVYWYQQSLDQGLQFLIQYYNGEERAKGNILERFSAQQFPDLHSELNLSSLELGDSALYFCASSVHPGGDSPTNYGYTFGSGTRLTVV.

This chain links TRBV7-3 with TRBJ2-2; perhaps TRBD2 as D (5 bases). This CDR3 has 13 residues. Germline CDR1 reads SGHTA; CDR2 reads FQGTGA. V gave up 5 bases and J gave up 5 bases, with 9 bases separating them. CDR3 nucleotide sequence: TGTGCCAGCAGCGCTACTAGGACCGGGGAGCTGTTTTTT. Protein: CASSATRTGELFF.

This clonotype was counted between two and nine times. This CDR3 reads CASSRGQGYTEAFF. The CDR3 DNA reads TGTGCCAGCAGCCGAGGACAGGGGTACACTGAAGCTTTCTTT. The V and J genes are TRBV7-9 and TRBJ1-1; 9 bases agree with TRBD1. V was clipped by 5 bases and J by 3 bases; unmatched bases: 4. CDR1 is SEHNR and CDR2 is FQNEAQ in the germline V gene (reference sequence). This CDR3 has 14 residues.

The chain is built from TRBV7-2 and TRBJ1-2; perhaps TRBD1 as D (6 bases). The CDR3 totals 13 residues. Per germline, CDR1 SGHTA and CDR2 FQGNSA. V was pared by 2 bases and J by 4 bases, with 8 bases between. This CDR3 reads CASSLSQGYGYTF. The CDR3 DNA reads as TGTGCCAGCAGCTTATCACAGGGCTATGGCTACACCTTC.

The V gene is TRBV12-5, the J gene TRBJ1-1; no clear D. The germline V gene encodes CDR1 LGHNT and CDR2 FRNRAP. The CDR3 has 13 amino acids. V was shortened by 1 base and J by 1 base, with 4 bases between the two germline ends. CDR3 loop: CASGLEENTEAFF. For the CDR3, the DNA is TGTGCTAGTGGTTTGGAAGAGAACACTGAAGCTTTCTTT. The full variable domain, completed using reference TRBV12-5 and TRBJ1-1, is DARVTQTPRHKVTEMGQEVTMRCQPILGHNTVFWYRQTMMQGLELLAYFRNRAPLDDSGMPKDRFSAEMPDATLATLKIQPSEPRDSAVYFCASGLEENTEAFFGQGTRLTVV.

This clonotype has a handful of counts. The CDR3 region is CASRKQGLTEAFF. CDR3 nucleotides: TGTGCCAGTAGGAAACAGGGCCTGACTGAAGCTTTCTTT. This chain links TRBV19 with TRBJ1-1; possibly TRBD1 for D (6 bases). CDR1 and CDR2 (germline): LNHDA, SQIVND (reference sequence). This CDR3 spans 13 amino acids. Trimming stripped 6 bases from V and 5 bases from J, with 13 bases between. Full variable domain (outside the CDR3, taken from reference TRBV19 and TRBJ1-1): DGGITQSPKYLFRKEGQNVTLSCEQNLNHDAMYWYRQDPGQGLRLIYYSQIVNDFQKGDIAEGYSVSREKKESFPLTVTSAQKNPTAFYLCASRKQGLTEAFFGQGTRLTVV.

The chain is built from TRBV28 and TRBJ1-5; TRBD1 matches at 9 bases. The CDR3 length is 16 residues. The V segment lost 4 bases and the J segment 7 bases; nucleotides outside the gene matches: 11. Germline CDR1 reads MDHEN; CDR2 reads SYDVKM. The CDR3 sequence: CASSSPGQGGRQPQHF. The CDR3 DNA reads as TGTGCCAGCAGTTCTCCGGGACAGGGAGGCAGGCAGCCCCAGCATTTT.

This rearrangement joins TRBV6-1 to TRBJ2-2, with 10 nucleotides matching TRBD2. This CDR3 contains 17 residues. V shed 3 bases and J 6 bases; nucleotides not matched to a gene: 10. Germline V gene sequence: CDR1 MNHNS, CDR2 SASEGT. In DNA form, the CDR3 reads TGTGCCAGCAGTGAGCTAGCGGGAGTCTTCTCTGCCGGGGAGCTGTTTTTT. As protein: CASSELAGVFSAGELFF.

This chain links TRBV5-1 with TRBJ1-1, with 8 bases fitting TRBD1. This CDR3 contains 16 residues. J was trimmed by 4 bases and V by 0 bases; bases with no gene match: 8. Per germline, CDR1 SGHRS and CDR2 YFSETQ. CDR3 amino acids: CASSLVQGAIRTEAFF. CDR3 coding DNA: TGCGCCAGCAGCTTGGTGCAGGGGGCGATTCGCACTGAAGCTTTCTTT. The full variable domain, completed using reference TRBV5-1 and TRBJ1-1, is KAGVTQTPRYLIKTRGQQVTLSCSPISGHRSVSWYQQTPGQGLQFLFEYFSETQRNKGNFPGRFSGRQFSNSRSEMNVSTLELGDSALYLCASSLVQGAIRTEAFFGQGTRLTVV.

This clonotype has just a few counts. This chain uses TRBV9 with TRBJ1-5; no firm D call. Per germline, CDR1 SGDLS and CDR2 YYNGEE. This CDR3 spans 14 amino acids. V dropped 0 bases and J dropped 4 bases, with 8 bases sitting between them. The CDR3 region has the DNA TGTGCCAGCAGCGTAGGGTGGGTTAATCAGCCCCAGCATTTT. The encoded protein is CASSVGWVNQPQHF.

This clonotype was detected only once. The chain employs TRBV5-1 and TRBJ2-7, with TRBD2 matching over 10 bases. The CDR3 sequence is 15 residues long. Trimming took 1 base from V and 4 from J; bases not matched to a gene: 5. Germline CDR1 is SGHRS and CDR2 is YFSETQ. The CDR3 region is CASSLRSAGGYEQYF. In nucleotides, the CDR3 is TGCGCCAGCAGCTTGCGTTCAGCGGGAGGGTACGAGCAGTACTTC.

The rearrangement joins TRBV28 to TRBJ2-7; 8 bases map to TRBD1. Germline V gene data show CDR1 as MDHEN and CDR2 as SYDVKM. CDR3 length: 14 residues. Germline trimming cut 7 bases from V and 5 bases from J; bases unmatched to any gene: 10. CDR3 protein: CASIMAPTGDEQYF. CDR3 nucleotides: TGTGCCAGCATCATGGCCCCGACAGGGGACGAGCAGTACTTC.

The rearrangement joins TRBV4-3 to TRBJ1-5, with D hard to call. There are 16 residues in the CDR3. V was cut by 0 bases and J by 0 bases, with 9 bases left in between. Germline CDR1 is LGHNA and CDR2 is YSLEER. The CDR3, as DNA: TGCGCCAGCAGCCAAGACCCGGGTTTTAGCAATCAGCCCCAGCATTTT. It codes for CASSQDPGFSNQPQHF.

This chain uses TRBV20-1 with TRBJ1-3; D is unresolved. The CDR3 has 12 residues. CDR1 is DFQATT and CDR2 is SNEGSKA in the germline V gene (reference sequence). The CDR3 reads CSMVAGGNTIYF. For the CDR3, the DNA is TGCAGCATGGTGGCGGGGGGAAACACCATATATTTT.

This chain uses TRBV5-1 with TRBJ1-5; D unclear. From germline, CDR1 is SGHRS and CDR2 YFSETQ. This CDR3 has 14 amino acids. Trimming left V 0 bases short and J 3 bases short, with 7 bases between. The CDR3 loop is CASSLEGNNQPQHF. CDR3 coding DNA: TGCGCCAGCAGCTTGGAGGGAAACAATCAGCCCCAGCATTTT.

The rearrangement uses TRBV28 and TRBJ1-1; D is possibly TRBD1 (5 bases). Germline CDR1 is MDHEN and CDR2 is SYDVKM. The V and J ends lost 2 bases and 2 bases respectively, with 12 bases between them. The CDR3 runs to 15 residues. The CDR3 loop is CASSLKWGRNTEAFF. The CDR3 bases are TGTGCCAGCAGTTTAAAATGGGGGAGAAACACTGAAGCTTTCTTT.

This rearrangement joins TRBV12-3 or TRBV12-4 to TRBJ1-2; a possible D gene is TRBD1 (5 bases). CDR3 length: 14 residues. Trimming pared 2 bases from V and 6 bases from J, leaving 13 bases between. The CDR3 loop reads CASSLSQGTDGYTF. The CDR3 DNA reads TGTGCCAGCAGTTTATCTCAGGGAACGGATGGCTACACCTTC.

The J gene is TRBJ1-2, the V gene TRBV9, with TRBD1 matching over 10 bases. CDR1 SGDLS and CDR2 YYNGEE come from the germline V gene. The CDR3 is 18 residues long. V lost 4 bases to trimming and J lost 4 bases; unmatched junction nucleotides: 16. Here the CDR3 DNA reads TGTGCCAGCAGCCCACCGACAGGGGGCTTACTTGATCTCTATGGCTACACCTTC. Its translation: CASSPPTGGLLDLYGYTF.

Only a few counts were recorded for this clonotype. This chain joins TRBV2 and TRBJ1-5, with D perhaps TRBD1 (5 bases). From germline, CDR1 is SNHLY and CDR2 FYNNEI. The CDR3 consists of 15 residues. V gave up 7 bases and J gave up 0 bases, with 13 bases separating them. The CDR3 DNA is TGTGCCAGCAACGATAGGGACTATAGCAATCAGCCCCAGCATTTT. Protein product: CASNDRDYSNQPQHF.

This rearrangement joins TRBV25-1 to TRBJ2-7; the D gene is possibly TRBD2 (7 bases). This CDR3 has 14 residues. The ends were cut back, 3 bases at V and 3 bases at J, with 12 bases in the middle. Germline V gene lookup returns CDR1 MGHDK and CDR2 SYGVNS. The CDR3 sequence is CASSDGGPFYEQYF. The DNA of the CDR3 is TGTGCCAGCAGTGACGGGGGGCCCTTCTACGAGCAGTACTTC.

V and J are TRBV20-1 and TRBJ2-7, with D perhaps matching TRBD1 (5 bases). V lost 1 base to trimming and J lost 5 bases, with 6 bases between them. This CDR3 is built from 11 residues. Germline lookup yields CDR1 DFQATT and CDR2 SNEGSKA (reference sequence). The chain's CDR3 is CSARVGDEQYF. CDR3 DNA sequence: TGCAGTGCTAGAGTAGGGGACGAGCAGTACTTC.

The CDR3 region is CASSLEAGQGHSQPQHF. In nucleotides, the CDR3 is TGTGCCAGCAGTTTAGAGGCTGGACAGGGGCATAGTCAGCCCCAGCATTTT. The chain links TRBV12-3 or TRBV12-4 to TRBJ1-5; 9 positions agree with TRBD1. This CDR3 comprises 17 residues. Unmatched junction bases numbered 10, after V lost 1 base and J lost 6 bases.

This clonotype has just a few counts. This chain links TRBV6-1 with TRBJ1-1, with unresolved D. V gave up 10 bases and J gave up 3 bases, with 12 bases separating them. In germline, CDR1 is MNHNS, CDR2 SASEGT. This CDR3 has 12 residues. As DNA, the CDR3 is TGTGCCATAAGTTGGGCGGACACTGAAGCTTTCTTT. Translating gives CAISWADTEAFF.